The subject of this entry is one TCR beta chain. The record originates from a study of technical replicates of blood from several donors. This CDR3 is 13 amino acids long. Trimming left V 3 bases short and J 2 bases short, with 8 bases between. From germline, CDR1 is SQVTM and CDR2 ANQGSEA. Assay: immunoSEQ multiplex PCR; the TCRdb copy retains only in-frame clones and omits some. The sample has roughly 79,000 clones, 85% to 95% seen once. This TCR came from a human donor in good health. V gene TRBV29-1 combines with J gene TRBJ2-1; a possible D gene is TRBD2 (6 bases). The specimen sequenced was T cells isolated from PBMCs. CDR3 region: CSVDSGTYNEQFF. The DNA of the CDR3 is TGCAGCGTTGATAGCGGTACCTACAATGAGCAGTTCTTC.